The rows below give T cell receptor beta chains drawn from one sample of a study of T cell responses to AZD1222 COVID-19 vaccine. Assay used: immunoSEQ multiplex PCR; TCRdb lists only in-frame clones, some missing. The profile covers more than 50,000 clones, with more than 80% appearing a single time and roughly 2% taken by the ten largest. The starting material was peripheral blood, obtained on day 0 of AZD1222 vaccination. These receptors originate from an adult in good health. The CDR3 runs from the conserved cysteine through the conserved F or W. D genes are given only for firm matches. Clone size appears in some rows only: once, few, many, or a class for an expanded clone.

TRBJ1-5	.	.	TRBV6-5	CASRVSNQPQHF	TGTGCCAGCAGGGTCTCCAATCAGCCCCAGCATTTT
TRBJ2-1	TRBD2	once	TRBV19	CASSIGFGTSDEQFF	TGTGCCAGTAGTATAGGGTTCGGTACTAGCGATGAGCAGTTCTTC
TRBJ1-3	TRBD1	.	TRBV27	CASSTGGAGRYSTIYF	TGTGCCAGCAGTACAGGGGGGGCTGGGAGGTATAGCACCATATATTTT
TRBJ1-4	TRBD1	few	TRBV18	CASSPLDRGGNEKLFF	TGTGCCAGCTCACCCTTGGACAGGGGCGGTAATGAAAAACTGTTTTTT
TRBJ2-7	.	.	TRBV16	CASSQRWEFVEQYF	TGTGCCAGCAGCCAGCGCTGGGAGTTCGTTGAGCAGTACTTC
TRBJ2-7	.	few	TRBV6-5	CASSPQGTGQYF	TGTGCCAGCAGTCCACAGGGTACCGGGCAGTACTTC
TRBJ1-2	.	.	TRBV6-5	CASSYSREQGYTF	TGTGCCAGCAGTTACTCGAGAGAACAGGGCTACACCTTC
TRBJ2-1	TRBD2	.	TRBV11-3	CASSSGSGREQFF	TGTGCCAGCAGCTCTGGTAGCGGGAGAGAGCAGTTCTTC
TRBJ2-1	TRBD2	.	TRBV27	CASSLSNPRLAGTYNEQFF	TGTGCCAGCAGTTTATCCAACCCCCGGCTAGCGGGAACCTACAATGAGCAGTTCTTC
TRBJ2-7	.	.	TRBV28	CASSLSSRSYEQYF	TGTGCCAGCAGTTTATCTAGCCGCTCCTACGAGCAGTACTTC
TRBJ1-3	.	.	TRBV7-9	CASSPGVGNTIYF	TGTGCCAGCAGCCCAGGGGTTGGAAACACCATATATTTT
TRBJ2-1	TRBD1	.	TRBV19	CASSIGTGSGNEQFF	TGTGCCAGTAGTATCGGGACAGGGTCTGGCAATGAGCAGTTCTTC
TRBJ1-4	TRBD1	.	TRBV19	CASKMTGGGEKLFF	TGTGCCAGTAAAATGACAGGGGGTGGTGAAAAACTGTTTTTT
TRBJ2-1	TRBD2	few	TRBV11-1	CASSLAGLAGVNEQFF	TGTGCCAGCAGCTTAGCGGGACTAGCGGGAGTAAATGAGCAGTTCTTC
TRBJ2-2	TRBD2	.	TRBV5-1	CASSSKQIAGGSTGELFF	TGCGCCAGCAGCTCTAAACAAATAGCGGGAGGTAGCACCGGGGAGCTGTTTTTT
TRBJ1-2	.	.	TRBV19	CASNYGQSRGYTF	TGTGCCAGTAATTACGGACAATCCAGGGGCTACACCTTC
TRBJ1-2	.	.	TRBV7-9	CASSLSGENYGYTF	TGTGCCAGCAGCTTATCCGGAGAGAACTATGGCTACACCTTC
TRBJ2-3	TRBD2	.	TRBV7-6	CASSLRQGLEGTDTQYF	TGTGCCAGCAGCTTAAGGCAAGGACTAGAGGGCACAGATACGCAGTATTTT
TRBJ1-1	.	.	TRBV10-2	CASSESPWTEAFF	TGCGCCAGCAGTGAGTCCCCGTGGACTGAAGCTTTCTTT
TRBJ2-7	TRBD2	.	TRBV11-2	CASSFSSGKYEQYF	TGTGCCAGCAGCTTTTCTAGCGGCAAATACGAGCAGTACTTC
TRBJ1-1	.	.	TRBV5-1	CASSSEGGSGALNTEAFF	TGCGCCAGCAGCTCCGAGGGGGGGAGTGGGGCCCTGAACACTGAAGCTTTCTTT
TRBJ2-2	TRBD2	.	TRBV5-4	CASSPGLATTGELFF	TGTGCCAGCAGCCCGGGACTAGCTACGACCGGGGAGCTGTTTTTT
TRBJ2-1	TRBD1	.	TRBV28	CASSDTGAYNEQFF	TGTGCCAGCAGTGACACAGGGGCTTACAATGAGCAGTTCTTC
TRBJ2-1	TRBD2	.	TRBV7-9	CASSLGTSGSAKFF	TGTGCCAGCAGCTTAGGGACTAGCGGGAGTGCTAAGTTCTTC
TRBJ1-3	.	.	TRBV7-6	CASSFTTQTGNTIYF	TGTGCCAGCAGCTTTACCACACAAACTGGAAACACCATATATTTT
TRBJ2-1	TRBD2	.	TRBV11-2	CASSGGRGSSYNEQFF	TGTGCCAGCAGCGGCGGGCGGGGGAGCTCCTACAATGAGCAGTTCTTC
TRBJ2-7	TRBD1	.	TRBV28	CASSTPDRVSYEQYF	TGTGCCAGCAGTACACCAGACAGGGTCTCCTACGAGCAGTACTTC
TRBJ2-7	TRBD2	.	TRBV28	CASTTGLAGRGEQYF	TGTGCCAGCACCACGGGACTAGCGGGAAGGGGTGAGCAGTACTTC
TRBJ2-3	.	.	TRBV19	CASTAKALDTQYF	TGTGCCAGTACAGCGAAAGCTTTAGATACGCAGTATTTT
TRBJ2-7	TRBD2	once	TRBV6-5	CASRYAGGGEQYF	TGTGCCAGCAGGTATGCGGGAGGGGGCGAGCAGTACTTC
TRBJ2-2	TRBD1	once	TRBV20-1	CSASQDGTVNTGELFF	TGCAGTGCTAGTCAAGACGGGACAGTTAACACCGGGGAGCTGTTTTTT
TRBJ1-5	.	.	TRBV29-1	CSVAVNSNQPQHF	TGCAGCGTTGCCGTTAATAGCAATCAGCCCCAGCATTTT
TRBJ1-2	TRBD1	.	TRBV27	CASRPGQGGYGYTF	TGTGCCAGCAGACCGGGACAGGGGGGATATGGCTACACCTTC
TRBJ1-6	.	once	TRBV7-6	CASSLEGGGRSNSPLHF	TGTGCCAGCAGCTTAGAGGGGGGAGGACGGTCGAATTCACCCCTCCACTTT
TRBJ2-1	.	.	TRBV28	CASSQGGRGEQFF	TGTGCCAGCAGCCAAGGAGGGCGGGGTGAGCAGTTCTTC
TRBJ2-7	TRBD1	.	TRBV7-6	CASSLGGQGALYEQYF	TGTGCCAGCAGCTTAGGAGGACAGGGGGCTCTCTACGAGCAGTACTTC
TRBJ2-1	TRBD2	.	TRBV3-1/TRBV3-2	CASSQGTSGRGQFF	TGTGCCAGCAGCCAAGGAACTAGCGGGAGGGGGCAGTTCTTC
TRBJ2-7	TRBD1	.	TRBV3-1/TRBV3-2	CASSFETGTYEQYF	TGTGCCAGCAGCTTCGAGACAGGGACCTACGAGCAGTACTTC
TRBJ2-3	TRBD2	.	TRBV11-2	CASSLRTSGVTDTQYF	TGTGCCAGCAGCTTAAGGACTAGCGGTGTCACAGATACGCAGTATTTT
TRBJ2-5	TRBD2	.	TRBV28	CASRSGGAGQETQYF	TGTGCCAGCAGAAGCGGGGGGGCGGGACAAGAGACCCAGTACTTC
TRBJ1-2	TRBD1	.	TRBV6-5	CASSPQGDSSYGYTF	TGTGCCAGCAGTCCGCAGGGGGATAGCTCCTACGGCTACACCTTC
TRBJ2-1	TRBD1	.	TRBV5-1	CASSLVPGGSDEQFF	TGCGCCAGCAGCTTGGTACCAGGGGGCTCGGATGAGCAGTTCTTC
TRBJ2-2	TRBD2	.	TRBV3-1/TRBV3-2	CASWGRAAGELFF	TGTGCCAGCTGGGGGAGGGCCGCCGGGGAGCTGTTTTTT
TRBJ2-1	.	.	TRBV4-1	CASSQVKAGLSYNEQFF	TGCGCCAGCAGCCAAGTAAAAGCGGGCTTGTCCTACAATGAGCAGTTCTTC
TRBJ1-1	TRBD1	.	TRBV7-9	CASSFSDGGGIEAFF	TGTGCCAGCAGCTTCTCCGACGGAGGGGGCATTGAAGCTTTCTTT
TRBJ2-7	.	.	TRBV28	CASSRRGEYEQYF	TGTGCCAGCAGTAGAAGGGGGGAATACGAGCAGTACTTC
TRBJ2-2	TRBD2	.	TRBV7-3	CASSPTSGRYGELFF	TGTGCCAGCAGCCCCACTAGCGGGAGGTACGGGGAGCTGTTTTTT